This TCR beta chain is from a study of lymphopenia after photon versus proton radiotherapy. General study points: A bigger post-nadir fall in TCR diversity correlated inversely with survival time in deceased patients. Relative stability marked proton patients; photon patients lost diversity and naive cells.

Clones were read by immunoSEQ multiplex PCR, and TCRdb kept only the in-frame ones, dropping some. This table holds 15,000 or so clones, 85% to 90% found once. The V and J ends lost 6 bases and 5 bases respectively, with 19 bases between them. CDR1 is SGHAT and CDR2 is FQNNGV in the germline V gene. The CDR3 runs 15 residues. As to this clone: Its antigen is not known.

The sample in question was peripheral blood, obtained from a patient treated with proton-based radiotherapy. This rearrangement joins TRBV11-2 to TRBJ1-1, with D unclear. The clonotype comes from a man in his 70s with pancreatic cancer. The CDR3 sequence is CASRLAVGRRTEAFF. DNA for the CDR3: TGTGCCAGCAGGCTGGCCGTTGGGAGAAGAACTGAAGCTTTCTTT.